The entry below gives a single T cell receptor beta chain sequence along with its context. Its antigen is currently unknown. The read comes to an end 3 residues before the CDR3 does, leaving the germline J gene to fill in the end. These data are taken from a study of T cells in women clearing cervical HPV infection. Study-wide context: Cases: HPV16-related CIN3 or worse on histology, a couple of invasive cancers. Study-wide findings and caveats: Richness plus V gene abundances separated cases from controls with AUC about 0.8.

immunoSEQ multiplex PCR used an average of 1200 ng genomic DNA. Profiled with immunoSEQ multiplex PCR; TCRdb holds only in-frame clones, not every one. Its table records more than 30,000 clones. Per germline, CDR1 SGHDN and CDR2 FVKESK. Trimming took 5 bases from V and 8 from J; bases not matched to a gene: 10. The CDR3 is 14 amino acids. The chain recombines TRBV14 with TRBJ2-3, with TRBD1 identical over 7 bases. This TCR came from a woman between 18 and 69 years old with a cervical HPV16 infection that either progressed to CIN3+ or cleared (not recorded which). Source material: blood buffy coat. CDR3 amino acids: CASSFTLSGGTQYF. Partial CDR3 DNA: TGTGCCAGCAGCTTCACGCTATCAGGGGGTACG. Full variable domain (rest looked up from reference TRBV14 and TRBJ2-3): EAGVTQFPSHSVIEKGQTVTLRCDPISGHDNLYWYRRVMGKEIKFLLHFVKESKQDESGMPNNRFLAERTGGTYSTLKVQPAELEDSGVYFCASSFTLSGGTQYFGPGTRLTVL.